The next 32 T cell receptor beta chains were all read from a single sample in a study of T cell changes during pregnancy in multiple sclerosis. Clones were read by immunoSEQ multiplex PCR, and TCRdb kept only the in-frame ones, dropping some. Here the sample spans some 140,000 clones, less than 97% being singletons. The sequencing here drew on peripheral blood, taken after pregnancy. The receptors shown here come from a female donor with multiple sclerosis, enrolled in a pregnancy study.

This rearrangement joins TRBV9 to TRBJ2-3; TRBD2 matches at 8 bases. This CDR3 comprises 14 residues. Germline V gives CDR1 SGDLS, CDR2 YYNGEE. Trimming removed 0 bases from V and 5 bases from J; junction bases left unmatched: 2. Here the CDR3 DNA reads TGTGCCAGCAGCGTAGAGCGGGAGAGAGATACGCAGTATTTT. Its protein product is CASSVERERDTQYF.

The chain recombines TRBV7-8 with TRBJ2-3; 7 bases agree with TRBD2. V shed 0 bases and J 0 bases; nucleotides not matched to a gene: 21. The germline V gene encodes CDR1 SGHVS and CDR2 FQNEAQ. This CDR3 contains 22 residues. CDR3 in DNA: TGTGCCAGCAGCTTAGCTATAGCGGGTGCGGCGGGAAGATCCGTTAGCACAGATACGCAGTATTTT. Its translation is CASSLAIAGAAGRSVSTDTQYF.

This clone was picked up a small number of times. V usage is TRBV4-2 and J usage is TRBJ2-1; D gene unclear. Germline values: CDR1 LGHNA, CDR2 YNFKEQ. The CDR3 runs 13 residues. Trimming took 0 bases from V and 5 from J, leaving 5 bases between them. The CDR3 bases are TGTGCCAGCAGCCAAGACAGGCACAATGAGCAGTTCTTC. It is translated as CASSQDRHNEQFF.

The genes are TRBV19 and TRBJ1-2; a weak D match, TRBD1 (5 bases). V was cut by 1 base and J by 8 bases, with 11 bases left in between. The germline V gene encodes CDR1 LNHDA and CDR2 SQIVND (reference sequence). This CDR3 has 13 amino acids. CDR3 DNA: TGTGCCAGTAGTATAGCGCAGGGAGGAGGCTACACCTTC. Protein product: CASSIAQGGGYTF. The variable domain in full, with the rest retrieved from reference TRBV19 and TRBJ1-2, is DGGITQSPKYLFRKEGQNVTLSCEQNLNHDAMYWYRQDPGQGLRLIYYSQIVNDFQKGDIAEGYSVSREKKESFPLTVTSAQKNPTAFYLCASSIAQGGGYTFGSGTRLTVV.

The J gene is TRBJ2-5, the V gene TRBV14; 8 bases agree with TRBD1. CDR3 size: 13 residues. V lost 4 bases and J lost 4; bases outside the gene matches: 2. The germline gives CDR1 SGHDN, CDR2 FVKESK. CDR3 bases: TGTGCCAGCAGCCCCAGGGGGCCAGAGACCCAGTACTTC. Its translation: CASSPRGPETQYF.

This chain links TRBV2 with TRBJ1-5; possible D gene TRBD1, 5 bases. CDR1 is SNHLY and CDR2 is FYNNEI in the germline V gene. Trimming shortened V by 6 bases and J by 4 bases, and 10 bases separated the two germline ends. The CDR3 sequence is 13 residues long. CDR3 loop: CASRDTLNQPQHF. CDR3 sequence (DNA): TGTGCCAGCAGGGACACACTAAATCAGCCCCAGCATTTT.

In its sample, this clone was seen once. The chain couples TRBV7-2 to TRBJ2-7; D unclear. Trimming cost V 7 bases and J 1 base, with 11 bases left between them. Germline V gene sequence: CDR1 SGHTA, CDR2 FQGNSA. The CDR3 is 13 amino acids. The CDR3 reads CASNVYNSYEQYF. For the CDR3, the DNA is TGTGCCAGCAACGTATACAATTCCTACGAGCAGTACTTC. The full variable domain, rest sourced from reference TRBV7-2 and TRBJ2-7, is GAGVSQSPSNKVTEKGKDVELRCDPISGHTALYWYRQSLGQGLEFLIYFQGNSAPDKSGLPSDRFSAERTGGSVSTLTIQRTQQEDSAVYLCASNVYNSYEQYFGPGTRLTVT.

This clone was seen just once. This chain uses TRBV28 with TRBJ1-2; TRBD1 might be the D (5 bases). V lost 3 bases and J 7 bases, leaving 12 bases between the germline ends. The germline gives CDR1 MDHEN, CDR2 SYDVKM. This CDR3 region has 13 residues. The CDR3 bases are TGTGCCAGCAGTTTGCGCGGGACTCTTGGCTACACCTTC. Its translation is CASSLRGTLGYTF.

V gene TRBV4-3 combines with J gene TRBJ2-7; D is possibly TRBD2 (5 bases). The CDR3 consists of 15 residues. Germline V lookup: CDR1 LGHNA, CDR2 YSLEER. V dropped 0 bases and J dropped 4 bases, with 13 bases sitting between them. The CDR3 sequence: CASSQDSVSVYEQYF. CDR3 nucleotides: TGCGCCAGCAGCCAAGATAGCGTTTCCGTTTACGAGCAGTACTTC.

The chain uses TRBV5-5 and TRBJ2-5, with TRBD2 as a possible D gene (6 bases). V was pared by 4 bases and J by 5 bases, with 30 bases between. The CDR3 has 19 amino acids. Germline V gene lookup returns CDR1 SGHKS and CDR2 YYEKEE (reference sequence). CDR3 in DNA: TGTGCCAGCAGCCCCCATGGAGGGGCCACGCAATCGCGATCTGAGACCCAGTACTTC. Encoded protein: CASSPHGGATQSRSETQYF.

This clone showed up just once. The rearrangement uses TRBV6-5 and TRBJ2-5; tentative D call: TRBD2 (6 bases). The CDR3 sequence is 13 residues long. Trimming left V 6 bases short and J 9 bases short, with 17 bases between. Germline V gene lookup returns CDR1 MNHEY and CDR2 SVGAGI. The CDR3 DNA reads as TGTGCCAGCAGCGACCGGGAGAAGGAGGCCCAGTACTTC. It specifies CASSDREKEAQYF.

This sequence joins TRBV7-2 and TRBJ1-4; D possibly corresponds to TRBD1 (5 bases). This CDR3 spans 17 amino acids. Germline CDR1 is SGHTA and CDR2 is FQGNSA. The V and J ends lost 5 bases and 3 bases respectively, with 19 bases between them. The CDR3 reads CASSERPAGAANEKLFF. In DNA, the CDR3 is TGTGCCAGCAGCGAGAGGCCGGCTGGGGCAGCTAATGAAAAACTGTTTTTT.

DNA of the CDR3: TGTGCCAGCACGGGAGGGACTAGCGGGACCTACAATGAGCAGTTCTTC. Its translation is CASTGGTSGTYNEQFF. The chain links TRBV28 to TRBJ2-1; TRBD2 matches at 13 bases. The CDR3 runs 16 residues. V trimming: 7 bases; J trimming: 2 bases; junction bases outside the gene matches: 5. The V gene's germline CDR1 is MDHEN and CDR2 SYDVKM.

This chain links TRBV5-1 with TRBJ2-7; 7 bases match TRBD2. V lost 2 bases, J lost 5 bases, and 7 bases stayed unmatched. The CDR3 contains 14 residues. Germline V gives CDR1 SGHRS, CDR2 YFSETQ. In nucleotides, the CDR3 is TGCGCCAGCAGCTTTGGCGGGAGCCCTAACGAGCAGTACTTC. Amino acids: CASSFGGSPNEQYF.

The CDR3 nucleotides are TGTGCCAGCTCACAGGGACAGGGAAGGAACACTGAAGCTTTCTTT. It is translated as CASSQGQGRNTEAFF. The chain is built from TRBV18 and TRBJ1-1, with TRBD1 matching over 9 bases. In germline, CDR1 is KGHSH, CDR2 LQKENI. CDR3 length equals 15 residues. V shed 4 bases and J 1 base; nucleotides not matched to a gene: 4.

This chain connects TRBV28 to TRBJ1-1; the match to TRBD1 covers 9 bases. Germline CDR1 is MDHEN and CDR2 is SYDVKM. The CDR3 runs 15 residues. V was clipped by 2 bases and J by 5 bases; unmatched bases: 6. The CDR3 here is CASSLDGQGRTEAFF. CDR3 in DNA: TGTGCCAGCAGTTTAGACGGACAGGGGAGGACTGAAGCTTTCTTT.

V gene TRBV2 combines with J gene TRBJ2-2; D is ambiguous. V lost 7 bases to trimming and J lost 4 bases, with 13 bases between them. This CDR3 has 14 residues. Germline lookup yields CDR1 SNHLY and CDR2 FYNNEI. The DNA for the CDR3 is TGTGCCAGCACACTAAAGAGAGGCACCGGGGAGCTGTTTTTT. This codes for CASTLKRGTGELFF.

The chain couples TRBV30 to TRBJ2-1; 13 bases are shared with TRBD2. This CDR3 has 14 amino acids. CDR1 and CDR2 (germline): GTSNPN, SVGIG (reference sequence). With 7 bases clipped from V and 9 bases from J, the junction kept 9 bases outside the gene matches. The CDR3 DNA reads as TGTGCCTTAACTAGCGGGAGGGCCGGGGGTGAGCAGTTCTTC. Translation gives CALTSGRAGGEQFF.

The chain links TRBV19 to TRBJ1-1; D possibly corresponds to TRBD1 (5 bases). Germline V CDR1 and CDR2: LNHDA, SQIVND (reference sequence). This CDR3 has 15 amino acids. V was clipped by 5 bases and J by 5 bases, with 18 bases between them. The CDR3 loop reads CASSLWGVVGTEAFF. The DNA for the CDR3 is TGTGCCAGTAGTCTTTGGGGGGTAGTTGGGACTGAAGCTTTCTTT. Drawing the rest from reference TRBV19 and TRBJ1-1, the complete variable domain is DGGITQSPKYLFRKEGQNVTLSCEQNLNHDAMYWYRQDPGQGLRLIYYSQIVNDFQKGDIAEGYSVSREKKESFPLTVTSAQKNPTAFYLCASSLWGVVGTEAFFGQGTRLTVV.

The chain links TRBV11-3 to TRBJ2-3, with 11 positions matching TRBD2. The CDR3 contains 15 residues. With 5 bases clipped from V and 8 bases from J, the junction kept 9 bases outside the gene matches. Germline CDR1 and CDR2: SGHNT and YENEEA. DNA of the CDR3: TGTGCCAGCAGCCCGTCAGGGACTAGCGGAACTACGCAGTATTTT. The encoded protein is CASSPSGTSGTTQYF.

The J gene is TRBJ1-2, the V gene TRBV5-1, with 7 bases lining up with TRBD1. The junction had 5 bases not matched to a gene; V was cut back by 5 bases and J by 4 bases. This CDR3 spans 13 amino acids. Germline loops: CDR1 SGHRS, CDR2 YFSETQ. CDR3 region: CASSPGTVYGYTF. CDR3 sequence (DNA): TGCGCCAGCAGTCCCGGGACAGTCTATGGCTACACCTTC.

The chain couples TRBV6-5 to TRBJ1-2; 8 bases are shared with TRBD1. Germline loops: CDR1 MNHEY, CDR2 SVGAGI. V lost 0 bases to trimming and J lost 8 bases; unmatched junction nucleotides: 11. The CDR3 is 16 amino acids. CDR3 in DNA: TGTGCCAGCAGTTACTCGAAAGCAGGGGGCAAGCGGGGCTACACCTTC. Translating it yields CASSYSKAGGKRGYTF.

The chain is built from TRBV7-8 and TRBJ2-1; the D gene is possibly TRBD2 (5 bases). The V gene lost 5 bases and the J gene lost 5 bases, with 19 bases spanning the gap. The CDR3 is 16 amino acids. CDR1 and CDR2 from the germline V gene are SGHVS and FQNEAQ. Here the CDR3 DNA reads TGTGCCAGCAGCGACCACGGCGGGCGAGTTCACAATGAGCAGTTCTTC. It translates to CASSDHGGRVHNEQFF.

This chain connects TRBV4-3 to TRBJ2-7, with D unresolved. Germline V CDR1 and CDR2: LGHNA, YSLEER. With 0 bases removed from V and 3 bases from J, the gap between germline ends came to 9 bases. This CDR3 region has 14 residues. The CDR3 DNA reads as TGCGCCAGCAGCCAAGAGGTGGCGGTCTACGAGCAGTACTTC. It yields the protein CASSQEVAVYEQYF.

This clone has only one observation. The chain has TRBV28 and TRBJ2-3; TRBD2 might be the D (5 bases). Germline assignment: CDR1 MDHEN and CDR2 SYDVKM. The V gene lost 3 bases and the J gene lost 10 bases, with 11 bases spanning the gap. CDR3 length: 12 residues. CDR3 coding DNA: TGTGCCAGCAGTTTCGCGGGTCGCTCGCAGTATTTT. Protein product: CASSFAGRSQYF. Full variable domain (rest looked up from reference TRBV28 and TRBJ2-3): DVKVTQSSRYLVKRTGEKVFLECVQDMDHENMFWYRQDPGLGLRLIYFSYDVKMKEKGDIPEGYSVSREKKERFSLILESASTNQTSMYLCASSFAGRSQYFGPGTRLTVL.

The rearrangement links TRBV6-1 to TRBJ2-2; TRBD1 might be the D (5 bases). The CDR3 runs to 16 residues. The germline V gene has CDR1 MNHNS and CDR2 SASEGT. V was pared by 0 bases and J by 3 bases, with 11 bases between. CDR3 loop: CASSEADPRDTGELFF. The CDR3 DNA sequence: TGTGCCAGCAGTGAAGCAGACCCCAGGGACACCGGGGAGCTGTTTTTT.

This chain joins TRBV5-1 and TRBJ2-7; the match to TRBD1 covers 7 bases. The V segment lost 4 bases and the J segment 0 bases; nucleotides outside the gene matches: 13. CDR1 is SGHRS, CDR2 YFSETQ, per germline. The CDR3 consists of 17 residues. Written as DNA, the CDR3 is TGCGCCAGCAGCCTAACCCCCGGGGCAGGGGGCTCCTACGAGCAGTACTTC. This codes for CASSLTPGAGGSYEQYF.

The chain links TRBV6-5 to TRBJ2-7; D not certain. From germline, CDR1 is MNHEY and CDR2 SVGAGI. This CDR3 region has 11 residues. Trimming took off 7 bases at V and 4 bases at J, with 8 bases between the two ends. CDR3 DNA sequence: TGTGCCAGCACCACAAAATACGAGCAGTACTTC. Its protein is CASTTKYEQYF.

The CDR3 here is CATGGVYEQYF. The CDR3 DNA reads TGTGCCACCGGGGGTGTCTACGAGCAGTACTTC. The rearrangement uses TRBV28 and TRBJ2-7; tentative D call: TRBD2 (6 bases). The CDR3 length is 11 residues. The germline gives CDR1 MDHEN, CDR2 SYDVKM. The V end lost 10 bases, the J end lost 3 bases, and 10 bases lay between the germline ends. The full variable domain, rest sourced from reference TRBV28 and TRBJ2-7, is DVKVTQSSRYLVKRTGEKVFLECVQDMDHENMFWYRQDPGLGLRLIYFSYDVKMKEKGDIPEGYSVSREKKERFSLILESASTNQTSMYLCATGGVYEQYFGPGTRLTVT.

The chain couples TRBV4-3 to TRBJ1-4; 10 bases line up with TRBD1. CDR3 length: 16 amino acids. The trim removed 4 bases at V and 8 bases at J, leaving 10 bases unmatched. Germline CDR1 reads LGHNA; CDR2 reads YSLEER. CDR3 protein: CASSLSPRTGGEKLFF. The CDR3, as DNA: TGCGCCAGCAGCCTATCGCCTCGGACAGGGGGGGAAAAACTGTTTTTT.

V usage is TRBV7-2 and J usage is TRBJ2-3, with 10 bases that match TRBD2. Germline V CDR1 and CDR2: SGHTA, FQGNSA. This CDR3 comprises 16 residues. V was clipped by 4 bases and J by 7 bases; unmatched bases: 11. DNA of the CDR3: TGTGCCAGCAGCTCCAATCCTAGCGGGAGTAGGCATACGCAGTATTTT. Encoded protein: CASSSNPSGSRHTQYF.

The gene calls are TRBV28 and TRBJ2-7; TRBD2 matches 11 bases. The CDR3 is 14 amino acids. Trimming cost V 6 bases and J 5 bases; bases outside gene matches: 6. Per the germline V gene, CDR1 is MDHEN and CDR2 is SYDVKM. The CDR3 protein is CASSLPGLADEQYF. DNA of the CDR3: TGTGCCAGCAGCCTACCGGGACTAGCGGACGAGCAGTACTTC. The whole variable domain, filled in from reference TRBV28 and TRBJ2-7, reads DVKVTQSSRYLVKRTGEKVFLECVQDMDHENMFWYRQDPGLGLRLIYFSYDVKMKEKGDIPEGYSVSREKKERFSLILESASTNQTSMYLCASSLPGLADEQYFGPGTRLTVT.